This T cell receptor beta chain was sequenced for a study of T cells in Graves' hyperthyroidism and ophthalmopathy. The CDR3 regions of TCR beta were amplified from RNA transcripts. In the first-round RT-PCR of the TCR CDR3, the HTBI primer set was used. TCRdb ran MiXCR on the multiplex PCR reads and lists one entry per CDR3 protein. The sample contains under 700,000 distinct CDR3 sequences, approximately 15% of which appear only once. CDR1 DFQATT and CDR2 SNEGSKA come from the germline V gene (reference sequence). The CDR3 has 14 residues. V was cut by 2 bases and J by 2 bases, with 10 bases left in between. Worth noting for this clonotype: Its specificity is unknown.

The study defined stable Graves' hyperthyroidism as no ophthalmopathy progression within 18 months. Study results and limitations: Most clonotypes expanded in thyroid above 0.001 were likewise present in blood.

This rearrangement joins TRBV20-1 to TRBJ1-5; D may be TRBD1 (5 bases). This TCR came from a woman aged 18 to 35 with Graves' hyperthyroidism. Material for sequencing was blood. Here the CDR3 DNA reads TGCAGTGCTAGAAGGCTACAGGGCAATCAGCCCCAGCATTTT. It translates to CSARRLQGNQPQHF.